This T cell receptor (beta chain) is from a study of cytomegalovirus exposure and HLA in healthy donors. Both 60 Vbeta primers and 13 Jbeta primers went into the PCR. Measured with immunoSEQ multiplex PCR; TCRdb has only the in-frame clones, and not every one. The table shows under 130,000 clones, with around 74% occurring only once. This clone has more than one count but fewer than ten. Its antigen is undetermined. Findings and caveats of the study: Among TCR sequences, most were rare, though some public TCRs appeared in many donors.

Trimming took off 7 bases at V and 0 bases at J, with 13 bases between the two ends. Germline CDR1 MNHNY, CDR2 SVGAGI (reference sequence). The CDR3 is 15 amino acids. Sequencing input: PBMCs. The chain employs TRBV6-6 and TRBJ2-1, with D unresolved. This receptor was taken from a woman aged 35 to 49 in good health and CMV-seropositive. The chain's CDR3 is CASTRDLRSYNEQFF. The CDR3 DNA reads TGTGCCAGCACCCGAGACTTGCGCTCCTACAATGAGCAGTTCTTC.